Presented here are 30 T cell receptor beta chains from one specimen sequenced in a study of OX40 agonist ivuxolimab in advanced cancers. The assay was immunoSEQ multiplex PCR, and TCRdb's table has in-frame clones only and misses some. The sample comprises about 77,000 clones, over 85% of which are singletons, and approximately 2.4% rests with the top ten. Sequencing was performed on CD4+ or CD8+ T cells sorted from blood, taken in a trial of the OX40 agonist ivuxolimab. The receptor source for this set is an adult with an advanced solid tumor such as melanoma, head and neck, liver or kidney cancer.

This clone is a singleton in its sample. V and J are TRBV10-3 and TRBJ1-2; 7 bases are a match to TRBD1. This CDR3 is 15 amino acids long. J was trimmed by 7 bases and V by 6 bases; bases with no gene match: 14. Per the germline V gene, CDR1 is ENHRY and CDR2 is SYGVKD. This chain's CDR3 is CAISQIGGQAGGYTF. The CDR3, as DNA: TGTGCCATCAGCCAGATAGGGGGCCAGGCTGGTGGCTACACCTTC.

The chain combines TRBV5-7 with TRBJ1-1; no definite D call. TRBV5-7 is labeled an ORF, and its function is uncertain. The germline V and J ends were trimmed by 0 bases and 1 base, with 7 bases remaining between them. The CDR3 length is 14 residues. The CDR3 nucleotides read TGTGCCAGCAGCTTGGCCACAGAGAACACTGAAGCTTTCTTT. It codes for CASSLATENTEAFF.

This sequence joins TRBV10-3 and TRBJ1-2; D not resolved. Germline CDR1 reads ENHRY; CDR2 reads SYGVKD. The CDR3 consists of 15 residues. Deletions cut 0 bases from V and 5 bases from J, with 13 bases between. This chain's CDR3 is CAISESLESGYGYTF. The CDR3 DNA reads as TGTGCCATCAGTGAGTCCTTAGAATCGGGGTATGGCTACACCTTC.

In this sample, this clone turned up a few times. The V call is TRBV2, the J call TRBJ2-7; maybe TRBD1 (5 bases). V lost 5 bases, J lost 4 bases, and 12 bases lay in between. The CDR3 covers 13 residues. CDR1 is SNHLY and CDR2 is FYNNEI in the germline V gene. CDR3 loop: CASSKQGVYEQYF. DNA for the CDR3: TGTGCCAGCAGTAAACAAGGGGTTTACGAGCAGTACTTC.

The chain carries TRBV7-9 and TRBJ1-6; a weak D match, TRBD1 (5 bases). Germline CDR1 is SEHNR and CDR2 is FQNEAQ (reference sequence). The CDR3 consists of 16 residues. The germline V and J ends were trimmed by 6 bases and 3 bases, with 15 bases remaining between them. CDR3: CASSFEGRVYNSPLHF. CDR3 nucleotide sequence: TGTGCCAGCAGTTTCGAGGGGCGAGTCTATAATTCACCCCTCCACTTT.

V and J are TRBV4-1 and TRBJ1-2, with D unclear. The CDR3 contains 17 residues. Deletions cut 0 bases from V and 0 bases from J, with 14 bases between. Germline lookup yields CDR1 MGHRA and CDR2 YSYEKL. The CDR3 DNA sequence: TGCGCCAGCAGCCAAGAACGGTCGGCAGCCGCTAACTATGGCTACACCTTC. Amino acid sequence: CASSQERSAAANYGYTF.

V usage is TRBV19 and J usage is TRBJ1-1, with 7 nucleotides matching TRBD1. The CDR3 consists of 14 residues. Germline CDR1 and CDR2: LNHDA and SQIVND (reference sequence). Trimming cost V 6 bases and J 2 bases; bases outside gene matches: 6. The CDR3 sequence: CASSITGVNTEAFF. In DNA form, the CDR3 reads TGTGCCAGTAGCATAACAGGGGTTAACACTGAAGCTTTCTTT.

The V gene is TRBV7-8, the J gene TRBJ2-6, with unresolved D. The germline CDR1 and CDR2 sequences are SGHVS and FQNEAQ. The CDR3 spans 14 residues. Trimming stripped 1 base from V and 2 bases from J, with 3 bases between. CDR3 in amino acids: CASSLGTGANVLTF. CDR3 DNA: TGTGCCAGCAGCTTAGGGACTGGGGCCAACGTCCTGACTTTC.

This clone occurred once. This sequence joins TRBV19 and TRBJ1-4; D call uncertain. The germline V gene has CDR1 LNHDA and CDR2 SQIVND (reference sequence). This CDR3 is 15 amino acids long. V gave up 5 bases and J gave up 2 bases, with 12 bases separating them. As DNA, the CDR3 is TGTGCCAGTAGTGCGTCAGGCTGGACTAATGAAAAACTGTTTTTT. It encodes CASSASGWTNEKLFF.

The V call is TRBV11-3, the J call TRBJ2-5; 7 nucleotides line up with TRBD2. The V gene's germline CDR1 is SGHNT and CDR2 YENEEA. CDR3 length equals 13 residues. Losses at the gene ends were 5 bases for V and 3 bases for J; bases not matched to a gene: 3. The CDR3 DNA follows: TGTGCCAGCAGCGGGAGGGCCGAAGAGACCCAGTACTTC. Translating it yields CASSGRAEETQYF.

The V and J genes are TRBV7-9 and TRBJ2-6, with a tentative D call TRBD1 (5 bases). Trimming left V 3 bases short and J 5 bases short, with 11 bases between. This CDR3 spans 15 amino acids. Germline V CDR1 and CDR2: SEHNR, FQNEAQ (reference sequence). CDR3 in DNA: TGTGCCAGCAGCTTTGCAGCAGGGTGGGCCAACGTCCTGACTTTC. This sequence encodes CASSFAAGWANVLTF.

The CDR3 is CASSGYRGHNYGYTF. The CDR3 bases are TGTGCCAGCAGCGGATACAGGGGGCATAACTATGGCTACACCTTC. V gene TRBV5-4 combines with J gene TRBJ1-2, with TRBD1 identical over 9 bases. After removal of 4 bases from V and 1 base from J, the junction contained 5 bases not matched to a gene. This CDR3 is 15 amino acids long. Germline assignment: CDR1 SGHNT and CDR2 YYREEE (reference sequence).

This chain joins TRBV16 and TRBJ1-5; D uncertain. Per the germline V gene, CDR1 is KGHSY and CDR2 is FQNENV. V gave up 3 bases and J gave up 4 bases, with 10 bases separating them. The CDR3 runs to 14 residues. The CDR3 loop reads CASSHRTGNQPQHF. CDR3 DNA: TGTGCCAGCAGCCATCGGACGGGGAATCAGCCCCAGCATTTT.

CDR3 nucleotide sequence: TGTGCCACTGCCGTACAGGGGGCATACCAAGAGACCCAGTACTTC. Its protein is CATAVQGAYQETQYF. The gene calls are TRBV10-3 and TRBJ2-5, with 9 bases fitting TRBD1. V lost 10 bases, J lost 0 bases, and 9 bases stayed unmatched. This CDR3 region has 15 residues. Germline V CDR1 and CDR2: ENHRY, SYGVKD.

The chain combines TRBV10-3 with TRBJ2-7; tentatively, D is TRBD2 (5 bases). Germline V gives CDR1 ENHRY, CDR2 SYGVKD. Trimming removed 3 bases at V and 2 bases at J, with 11 bases between. This CDR3 contains 14 residues. As DNA, the CDR3 is TGTGCCATCAGTGACGAGCGGTTCACCTACGAGCAGTACTTC. Translated, it gives CAISDERFTYEQYF.

This chain connects TRBV14 to TRBJ1-6; perhaps TRBD1 as D (6 bases). Germline CDR1 is SGHDN and CDR2 is FVKESK. The V and J ends lost 2 bases and 10 bases respectively, with 12 bases between them. This CDR3 is 14 amino acids long. DNA for the CDR3: TGTGCCAGCAGCCAATACAGGGTGGAATCACCCCTCCACTTT. Its translation is CASSQYRVESPLHF. The complete variable domain, with remaining parts taken from reference TRBV14 and TRBJ1-6, reads EAGVTQFPSHSVIEKGQTVTLRCDPISGHDNLYWYRRVMGKEIKFLLHFVKESKQDESGMPNNRFLAERTGGTYSTLKVQPAELEDSGVYFCASSQYRVESPLHFGNGTRLTVT.

The chain is built from TRBV27 and TRBJ2-7; TRBD2 matches 7 bases. The ends lost 3 bases at V and 2 bases at J; junction bases unmatched: 4. The CDR3 spans 14 residues. CDR1 is MNHEY, CDR2 SMNVEV, per germline (reference sequence). The CDR3 nucleotides read TGTGCCAGCAGTTTTGCGGGAGTAACCTACGAGCAGTACTTC. Protein sequence: CASSFAGVTYEQYF.

V gene TRBV6-4 combines with J gene TRBJ2-2; D is uncertain. Germline loops: CDR1 MRHNA, CDR2 SNTAGT. Trimming took 0 bases from V and 3 from J, leaving 8 bases between them. The CDR3 runs to 15 residues. CDR3 sequence (DNA): TGTGCCAGCAGTGACTCAGGTTTCGACACCGGGGAGCTGTTTTTT. Protein product: CASSDSGFDTGELFF.

This clone was detected only once. V usage is TRBV10-3 and J usage is TRBJ1-4; 7 bases agree with TRBD1. V trimming: 0 bases; J trimming: 5 bases; junction bases outside the gene matches: 3. Germline V gives CDR1 ENHRY, CDR2 SYGVKD. This CDR3 region has 15 residues. CDR3 in DNA: TGTGCCATCAGTGAGTCGAGACAGGGAAATGAAAAACTGTTTTTT. This sequence encodes CAISESRQGNEKLFF.

In DNA form, the CDR3 reads TGTGCCAGCAAAGCTGAGGGACAGAGTTACAATGAGCAGTTCTTC. Its protein is CASKAEGQSYNEQFF. The chain is built from TRBV2 and TRBJ2-1, with TRBD1 matching 7 bases. The CDR3 has 15 amino acids. V shed 7 bases, J shed 4 bases, and the junction held 10 bases outside the gene matches. CDR1 and CDR2 from the germline V gene are SNHLY and FYNNEI.

The V call is TRBV2, the J call TRBJ2-5; the D gene could be TRBD1 or TRBD2 (5 bases each). The CDR3 totals 14 residues. Trimming left V 3 bases short and J 7 bases short, with 15 bases between. Germline assignment: CDR1 SNHLY and CDR2 FYNNEI. As DNA, the CDR3 is TGTGCCAGCAGTGAGGAGGACATTACTGGGACCCAGTACTTC. Translated: CASSEEDITGTQYF.

The chain has TRBV2 and TRBJ2-1, with D maybe TRBD2 (5 bases). V lost 4 bases and J lost 0, with 13 bases in between. This CDR3 spans 16 amino acids. Germline values: CDR1 SNHLY, CDR2 FYNNEI. The CDR3 DNA follows: TGTGCCAGCAGTGCCCCGGAGGCGGTCTCCTACAATGAGCAGTTCTTC. Its protein product is CASSAPEAVSYNEQFF.

DNA for the CDR3: TGTGCCAGCAGCCTACAGGGAAGGGCGACCCAGTACTTC. Protein sequence: CASSLQGRATQYF. The gene calls are TRBV11-3 and TRBJ2-5, with D possibly being TRBD1 (6 bases). V was cut by 5 bases and J by 7 bases, with 14 bases left in between. Per the germline V gene, CDR1 is SGHNT and CDR2 is YENEEA. The CDR3 loop spans 13 amino acids.

The V gene is TRBV7-8, the J gene TRBJ1-1, with TRBD1 matching 7 bases. With 2 bases clipped from V and 4 bases from J, the junction kept 10 bases outside the gene matches. The V gene's germline CDR1 is SGHVS and CDR2 FQNEAQ. This CDR3 contains 16 residues. The CDR3 here is CASSLTDHPGGTEAFF. CDR3 sequence (DNA): TGTGCCAGCAGCTTAACCGATCACCCAGGGGGCACTGAAGCTTTCTTT.

The gene calls are TRBV6-6 and TRBJ2-6; D unclear. Trimming removed 5 bases at V and 7 bases at J, with 9 bases between. This CDR3 spans 13 amino acids. CDR1 is MNHNY, CDR2 SVGAGI, per germline (reference sequence). The CDR3 bases are TGTGCCAGCAGTCCCTCCCAAGCCAACGTCCTGACTTTC. Its protein product is CASSPSQANVLTF.

The chain recombines TRBV6-5 with TRBJ2-7; 7 positions agree with TRBD1. CDR1 MNHEY and CDR2 SVGAGI come from the germline V gene. V lost 6 bases and J lost 2; bases outside the gene matches: 7. The CDR3 is made up of 14 amino acids. CDR3 region: CASREGGTAYEQYF. In DNA, the CDR3 is TGTGCCAGCAGGGAAGGGGGCACCGCCTACGAGCAGTACTTC.

The rearrangement uses TRBV4-2 and TRBJ2-7; no definite D call. The CDR3 is made up of 12 amino acids. The V end lost 0 bases, the J end lost 4 bases, and 4 bases lay between the germline ends. Germline-derived CDR1 and CDR2 are LGHNA and YNFKEQ. CDR3 protein: CASSQDQYEQYF. In DNA form, the CDR3 reads TGTGCCAGCAGCCAAGATCAGTACGAGCAGTACTTC.

The chain has TRBV28 and TRBJ2-7, with D perhaps matching TRBD1 (6 bases). V lost 8 bases and J lost 3, with 8 bases in between. Germline values: CDR1 MDHEN, CDR2 SYDVKM. The CDR3 runs to 11 residues. This chain's CDR3 is CASHRDYEQYF. CDR3 bases: TGTGCCAGCCACAGGGACTACGAGCAGTACTTC.

This chain links TRBV7-8 with TRBJ1-2, with no clear D. Trimming took off 1 base at V and 3 bases at J, with 15 bases between the two ends. The CDR3 length is 16 residues. The germline V gene has CDR1 SGHVS and CDR2 FQNEAQ. CDR3 amino acids: CASSLGPGLAYYGYTF. Here the CDR3 DNA reads TGTGCCAGCAGCTTAGGCCCAGGTCTAGCTTACTATGGCTACACCTTC.

The chain combines TRBV18 with TRBJ1-1; possible D gene TRBD1, 5 bases. The CDR3 spans 15 residues. CDR1 is KGHSH, CDR2 LQKENI, per germline. V was pared by 3 bases and J by 4 bases, with 15 bases between. The chain's CDR3 is CASSPTPGAGTEAFF. The CDR3 region has the DNA TGTGCCAGCTCACCGACGCCCGGGGCAGGCACTGAAGCTTTCTTT.